This T cell receptor beta chain was retrieved from a study of regulatory dendritic cells for organ transplantation. About this clone itself: As yet, its antigen is unknown.

TCRdb's table, derived via immunoSEQ multiplex PCR, lists solely in-frame clones and lacks some. The data show nearly 30,000 clones, over 60% seen once. Whole-study results and caveats: Regulatory dendritic cells appeared to expand memory CD8+ clones less than mature ones. Memory CD8+ T cells were the most oligoclonal; naive cells were highly diverse. Of resting T cell subsets, memory CD8+ had the most alloreactive clonotypes.

Sequenced input: memory CD4+ T cells from blood. As to subset: CD45RO+ memory T cells. The origin of this receptor is a human donor in good health.

The CDR3 sequence: CASRSLPGPLFF. The CDR3 nucleotides read TGTGCCAGCAGGTCATTACCAGGTCCCTTGTTTTTT. V and J are TRBV28 and TRBJ1-4, with D unclear. Trimming took 6 bases from V and 15 from J, leaving 17 bases between them. CDR3 length: 12 amino acids. In germline, CDR1 is MDHEN, CDR2 SYDVKM. The full variable domain, in which reference TRBV28 and TRBJ1-4 provide the parts outside the CDR3, is DVKVTQSSRYLVKRTGEKVFLECVQDMDHENMFWYRQDPGLGLRLIYFSYDVKMKEKGDIPEGYSVSREKKERFSLILESASTNQTSMYLCASRSLPGPLFFGSGTQLSVL.